Below, 12 T cell receptor beta chains from the same sample are listed, as sequenced in a study of T cell repertoires in cytomegalovirus infection. MiXCR was run by TCRdb on the reads, yielding one entry per CDR3 protein. The table has fewer than 250,000 distinct CDR3 sequences, 12% seen once; the top ten hold approximately 1.6%. The source material was PBMCs. All receptors derive from a human donor in good health (CMV status not recorded). Some clones in this sample may be carry-over from other donors' samples.

This clonotype has a handful of counts. The junction departs from germline at one end; a sequencing error may be responsible. This chain links TRBV6-1 with TRBJ2-1, with a tentative D call TRBD1 (6 bases). Germline CDR1 is MNHNS and CDR2 is SASEGT. The CDR3 extends over 14 amino acids. The CDR3 DNA sequence: TGTGCCAGCAGCTTCAGGGGCTCCCACAATGAGCAGTTCTTC. This sequence encodes CASSFRGSHNEQFF.

This clonotype was found once. The rearrangement links TRBV20-1 to TRBJ1-1; possible D gene TRBD1, 6 bases. The CDR3 contains 13 residues. V gave up 6 bases and J gave up 5 bases, with 16 bases separating them. The germline gives CDR1 DFQATT, CDR2 SNEGSKA (reference sequence). Written as DNA, the CDR3 is TGCAGTGCCAGCCGGACAGATCCAACTGAAGCTTTCTTT. Translating it yields CSASRTDPTEAFF.

This clonotype came up many times. The CDR3 loop is CASRAGGAVYEQYF. In DNA, the CDR3 is TGTGCCAGCAGAGCAGGGGGCGCGGTCTACGAGCAGTACTTC. The genes are TRBV28 and TRBJ2-7, with TRBD1 matching over 8 bases. The CDR3 spans 14 residues. The germline CDR1 and CDR2 sequences are MDHEN and SYDVKM. With V trimmed by 6 bases and J by 3 bases, 7 bases remained unmatched.

This clonotype was counted at least ten times. The chain combines TRBV6-4 with TRBJ2-1; a weak D match, TRBD2 (5 bases). The V end lost 3 bases, the J end lost 0 bases, and 9 bases lay between the germline ends. Looked up from germline, CDR1 is MRHNA and CDR2 is SNTAGT. CDR3 length: 15 amino acids. The CDR3 DNA is TGTGCCAGCAGTGAATATAGCGACTCCTACAATGAGCAGTTCTTC. This encodes CASSEYSDSYNEQFF.

This chain connects TRBV19 to TRBJ2-1; tentatively, D is TRBD2 (6 bases). The CDR3 spans 13 residues. V was clipped by 4 bases and J by 14 bases, with 18 bases between them. Per germline, CDR1 LNHDA and CDR2 SQIVND (reference sequence). The chain's CDR3 is CASSTQLAGEKFF. In nucleotides, the CDR3 is TGTGCCAGTAGTACCCAACTAGCTGGGGAGAAGTTCTTC.

This clonotype was counted many times. The V and J genes are TRBV7-2 and TRBJ2-3; the D gene could be TRBD1 or TRBD2 (5 bases each). The CDR3 extends over 14 amino acids. V lost 1 base and J 4 bases, leaving 9 bases between the germline ends. Germline CDR1 is SGHTA and CDR2 is FQGNSA. The CDR3 DNA reads TGTGCCAGCAGCTTAGATCCGGGGCCAGATACGCAGTATTTT. This codes for CASSLDPGPDTQYF.

This chain connects TRBV27 to TRBJ2-3, with a possible D match to TRBD2 (5 bases). V shed 6 bases and J shed 0 bases, with 7 bases lying between them. CDR3 size: 13 residues. CDR1 is MNHEY and CDR2 is SMNVEV in the germline V gene (reference sequence). The DNA of the CDR3 is TGTGCCAGCAGACGGACTAGCACAGATACGCAGTATTTT. Residues: CASRRTSTDTQYF.

This clonotype showed up many times. The genes are TRBV5-1 and TRBJ2-5; a weak D match, TRBD2 (6 bases). The ends were cut back, 4 bases at V and 5 bases at J, with 18 bases in the middle. Germline CDR1 and CDR2: SGHRS and YFSETQ. The CDR3 sequence is 15 residues long. The CDR3 region has the DNA TGCGCCAGCAGCGCGGGGACGCCGGAGGTGGAGACCCAGTACTTC. Translation: CASSAGTPEVETQYF.

This clonotype came up a few times. V gene TRBV14 combines with J gene TRBJ2-2; tentative D call: TRBD1 (6 bases). Per the germline V gene, CDR1 is SGHDN and CDR2 is FVKESK. Trimming removed 2 bases at V and 6 bases at J, with 10 bases between. This CDR3 comprises 14 residues. Here the CDR3 reads CASSQYRVSGELFF. The CDR3, as DNA: TGTGCCAGCAGCCAATACAGGGTATCCGGGGAGCTGTTTTTT. The full variable domain, completed using reference TRBV14 and TRBJ2-2, is EAGVTQFPSHSVIEKGQTVTLRCDPISGHDNLYWYRRVMGKEIKFLLHFVKESKQDESGMPNNRFLAERTGGTYSTLKVQPAELEDSGVYFCASSQYRVSGELFFGEGSRLTVL.

This clonotype was seen many times. The CDR3 sequence is CASSPQRAGVGEQYF. The CDR3 DNA reads TGTGCCAGCAGTCCCCAACGAGCAGGGGTTGGCGAGCAGTACTTC. The genes are TRBV27 and TRBJ2-7, with a tentative D call TRBD1 (6 bases). Trimming removed 5 bases from V and 6 bases from J, with 20 bases in between. Germline loops: CDR1 MNHEY, CDR2 SMNVEV (reference sequence). The CDR3 runs 15 residues.

At least ten counts were recorded for this clonotype. The chain links TRBV5-1 to TRBJ2-3, with a tentative D call TRBD1 (6 bases). This CDR3 spans 18 amino acids. V was shortened by 3 bases and J by 1 base, with 21 bases between the two germline ends. The germline V gene encodes CDR1 SGHRS and CDR2 YFSETQ. For the CDR3, the DNA is TGCGCCAGCAGCTCCACCCAAGGGACACCCAGAGGCACAGATACGCAGTATTTT. Its translation is CASSSTQGTPRGTDTQYF.

This clonotype has just a few counts. The V call is TRBV19, the J call TRBJ1-1; D ambiguous. Per germline, CDR1 LNHDA and CDR2 SQIVND (reference sequence). CDR3 size: 14 residues. Trimming stripped 3 bases from V and 3 bases from J, with 11 bases between. The CDR3 spells CASSIRLGDTEAFF. CDR3 DNA sequence: TGTGCCAGTAGTATCCGACTTGGGGACACTGAAGCTTTCTTT. Full variable domain (outside the CDR3, taken from reference TRBV19 and TRBJ1-1): DGGITQSPKYLFRKEGQNVTLSCEQNLNHDAMYWYRQDPGQGLRLIYYSQIVNDFQKGDIAEGYSVSREKKESFPLTVTSAQKNPTAFYLCASSIRLGDTEAFFGQGTRLTVV.